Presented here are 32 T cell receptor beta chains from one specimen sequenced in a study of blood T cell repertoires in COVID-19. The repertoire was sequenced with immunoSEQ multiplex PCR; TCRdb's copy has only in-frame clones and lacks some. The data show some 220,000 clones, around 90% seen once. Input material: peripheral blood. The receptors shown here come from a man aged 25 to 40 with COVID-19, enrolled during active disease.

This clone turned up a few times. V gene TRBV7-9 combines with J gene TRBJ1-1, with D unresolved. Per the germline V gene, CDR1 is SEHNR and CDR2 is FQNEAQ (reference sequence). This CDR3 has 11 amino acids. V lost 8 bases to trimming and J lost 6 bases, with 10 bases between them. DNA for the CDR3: TGTGCCAGCGATGAGGGCTCTGAAGCTTTCTTT. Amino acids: CASDEGSEAFF.

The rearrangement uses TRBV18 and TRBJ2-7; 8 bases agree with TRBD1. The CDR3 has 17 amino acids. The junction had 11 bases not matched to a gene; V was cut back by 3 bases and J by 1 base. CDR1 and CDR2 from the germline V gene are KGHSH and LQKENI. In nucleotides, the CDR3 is TGTGCCAGCTCACCTCCTACAGGGGGTCGGGTGTCCTACGAGCAGTACTTC. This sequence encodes CASSPPTGGRVSYEQYF.

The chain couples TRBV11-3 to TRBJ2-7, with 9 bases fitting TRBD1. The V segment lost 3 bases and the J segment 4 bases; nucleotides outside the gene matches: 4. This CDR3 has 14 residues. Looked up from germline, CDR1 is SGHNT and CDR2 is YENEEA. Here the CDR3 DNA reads TGTGCCAGCAGCTTGCGGACAGGGGCTTACGAGCAGTACTTC. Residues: CASSLRTGAYEQYF.

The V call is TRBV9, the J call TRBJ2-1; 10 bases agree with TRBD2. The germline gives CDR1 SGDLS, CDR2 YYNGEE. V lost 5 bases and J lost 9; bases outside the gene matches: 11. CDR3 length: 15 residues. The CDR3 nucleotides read TGTGCCAGCAGTCAGAGCGGGGGGGCGACGGGTGAGCAGTTCTTC. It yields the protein CASSQSGGATGEQFF.

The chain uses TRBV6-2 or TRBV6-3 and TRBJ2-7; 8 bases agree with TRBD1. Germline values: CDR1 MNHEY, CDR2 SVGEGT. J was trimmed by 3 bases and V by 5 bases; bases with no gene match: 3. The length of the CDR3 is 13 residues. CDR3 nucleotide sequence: TGTGCCAGCAGTATAACAGGGGGCTACGAGCAGTACTTC. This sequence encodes CASSITGGYEQYF.

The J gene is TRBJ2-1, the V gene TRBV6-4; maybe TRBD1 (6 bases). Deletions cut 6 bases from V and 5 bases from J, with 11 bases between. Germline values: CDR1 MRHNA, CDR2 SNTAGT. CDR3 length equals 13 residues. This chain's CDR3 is CASSSGQNNEQFF. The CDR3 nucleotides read TGTGCCAGCAGCTCCGGACAGAACAATGAGCAGTTCTTC.

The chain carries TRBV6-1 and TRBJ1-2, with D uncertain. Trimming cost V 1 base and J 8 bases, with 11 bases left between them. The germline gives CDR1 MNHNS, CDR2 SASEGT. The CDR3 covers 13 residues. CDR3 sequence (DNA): TGTGCCAGCAGTGAAGAGTCAGGCTCCGGCTACACCTTC. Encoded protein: CASSEESGSGYTF.

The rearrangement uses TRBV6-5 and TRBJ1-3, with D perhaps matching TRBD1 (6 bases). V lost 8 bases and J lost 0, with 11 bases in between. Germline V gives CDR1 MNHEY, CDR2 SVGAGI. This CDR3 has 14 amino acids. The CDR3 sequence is CASGRTASGNTIYF. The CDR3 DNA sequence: TGTGCCAGCGGCCGGACAGCCTCTGGAAACACCATATATTTT.

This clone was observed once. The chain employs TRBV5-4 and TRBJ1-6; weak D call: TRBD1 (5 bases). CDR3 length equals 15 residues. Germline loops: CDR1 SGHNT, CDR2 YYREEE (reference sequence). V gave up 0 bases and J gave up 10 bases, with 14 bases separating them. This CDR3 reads CASSLAPQGGSPLHF. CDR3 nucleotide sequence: TGTGCCAGCAGCTTGGCCCCGCAGGGTGGCTCACCCCTCCACTTT.

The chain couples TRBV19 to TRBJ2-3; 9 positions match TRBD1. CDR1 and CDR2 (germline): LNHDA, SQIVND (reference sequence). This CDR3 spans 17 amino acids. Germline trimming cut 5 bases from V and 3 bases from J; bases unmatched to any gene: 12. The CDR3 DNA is TGTGCCAGTAGTCGGCCCACCGGGACAGGGAGGACAGATACGCAGTATTTT. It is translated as CASSRPTGTGRTDTQYF.

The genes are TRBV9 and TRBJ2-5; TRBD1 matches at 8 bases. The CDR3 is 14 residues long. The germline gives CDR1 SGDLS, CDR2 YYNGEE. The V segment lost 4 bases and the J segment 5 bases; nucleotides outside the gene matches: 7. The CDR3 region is CASSYGQGLETQYF. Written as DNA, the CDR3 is TGTGCCAGCAGCTACGGACAGGGATTGGAGACCCAGTACTTC. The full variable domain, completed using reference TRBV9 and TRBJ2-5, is DSGVTQTPKHLITATGQRVTLRCSPRSGDLSVYWYQQSLDQGLQFLIQYYNGEERAKGNILERFSAQQFPDLHSELNLSSLELGDSALYFCASSYGQGLETQYFGPGTRLLVL.

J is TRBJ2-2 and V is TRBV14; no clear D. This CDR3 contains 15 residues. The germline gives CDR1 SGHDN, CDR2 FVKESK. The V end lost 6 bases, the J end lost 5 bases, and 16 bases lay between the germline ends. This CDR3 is CASSHHKYNTGELFF. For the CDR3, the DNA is TGTGCCAGCAGTCACCACAAATATAATACCGGGGAGCTGTTTTTT.

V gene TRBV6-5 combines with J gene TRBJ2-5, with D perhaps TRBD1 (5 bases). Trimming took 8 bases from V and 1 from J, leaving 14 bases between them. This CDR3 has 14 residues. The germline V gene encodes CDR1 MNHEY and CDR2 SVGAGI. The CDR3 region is CASQSPGLQETQYF. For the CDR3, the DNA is TGTGCCAGCCAATCCCCAGGGCTCCAAGAGACCCAGTACTTC.

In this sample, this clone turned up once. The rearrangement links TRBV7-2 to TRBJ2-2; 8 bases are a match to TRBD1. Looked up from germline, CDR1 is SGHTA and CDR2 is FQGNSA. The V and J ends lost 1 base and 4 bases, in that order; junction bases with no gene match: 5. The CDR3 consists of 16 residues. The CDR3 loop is CASSLDRTGRTGELFF. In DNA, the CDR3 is TGTGCCAGCAGCTTAGATAGGACAGGGCGCACCGGGGAGCTGTTTTTT.

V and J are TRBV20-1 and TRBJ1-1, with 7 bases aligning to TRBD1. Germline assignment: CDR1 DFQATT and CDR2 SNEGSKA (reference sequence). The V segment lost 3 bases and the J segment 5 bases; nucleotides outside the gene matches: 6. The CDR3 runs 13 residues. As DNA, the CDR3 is TGCAGTGCTAGTCGACAGGGTGGAACTGAAGCTTTCTTT. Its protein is CSASRQGGTEAFF.

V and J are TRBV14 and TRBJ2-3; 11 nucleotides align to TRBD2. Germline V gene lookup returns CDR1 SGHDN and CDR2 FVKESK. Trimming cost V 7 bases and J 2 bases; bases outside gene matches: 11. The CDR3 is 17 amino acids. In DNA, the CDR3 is TGTGCCAGCACGAGGGGTCTAGCGGGGGGACTCACAGATACGCAGTATTTT. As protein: CASTRGLAGGLTDTQYF.

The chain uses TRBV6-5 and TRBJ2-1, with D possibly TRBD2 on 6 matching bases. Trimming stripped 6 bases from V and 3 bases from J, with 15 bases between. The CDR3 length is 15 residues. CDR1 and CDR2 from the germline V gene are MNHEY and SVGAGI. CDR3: CASRFLGGIYNEQFF. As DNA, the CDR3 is TGTGCCAGCAGGTTTCTTGGGGGGATCTACAATGAGCAGTTCTTC.

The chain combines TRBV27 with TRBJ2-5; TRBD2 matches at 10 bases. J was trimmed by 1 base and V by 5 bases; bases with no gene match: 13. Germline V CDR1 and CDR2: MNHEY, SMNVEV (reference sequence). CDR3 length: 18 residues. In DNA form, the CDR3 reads TGTGCCAGCAGTCCGATAATAGCGGGGGGCCCCCTCCAAGAGACCCAGTACTTC. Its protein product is CASSPIIAGGPLQETQYF.

CDR3 amino acids: CASSDTSGNTIYF. The CDR3 DNA sequence: TGTGCCAGCAGCGACACCTCTGGAAACACCATATATTTT. V gene TRBV6-5 combines with J gene TRBJ1-3; D is undetermined. The CDR3 runs to 13 residues. Germline CDR1 is MNHEY and CDR2 is SVGAGI. V gave up 6 bases and J gave up 0 bases, with 6 bases separating them.

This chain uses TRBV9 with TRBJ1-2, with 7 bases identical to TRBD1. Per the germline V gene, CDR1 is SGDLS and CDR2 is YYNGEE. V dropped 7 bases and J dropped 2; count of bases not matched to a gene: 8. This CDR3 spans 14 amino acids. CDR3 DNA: TGTGCCAGCGCCCCCCGGGACAGAAACTATGGCTACACCTTC. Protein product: CASAPRDRNYGYTF.

The CDR3 region is CASSLTGPDTEAFF. The CDR3 DNA sequence: TGTGCCAGCAGCTTAACGGGGCCAGACACTGAAGCTTTCTTT. The chain employs TRBV7-3 and TRBJ1-1; tentatively, D is TRBD1 (5 bases). The CDR3 runs to 14 residues. With 0 bases removed from V and 3 bases from J, the gap between germline ends came to 8 bases. Germline V lookup: CDR1 SGHTA, CDR2 FQGTGA.

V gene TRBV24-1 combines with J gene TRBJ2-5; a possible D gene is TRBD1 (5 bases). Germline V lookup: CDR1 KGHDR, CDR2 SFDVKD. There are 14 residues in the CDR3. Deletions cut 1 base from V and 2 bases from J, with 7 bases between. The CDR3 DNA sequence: TGTGCCACCAGTGATTTTAGGGGACAAGAGACCCAGTACTTC. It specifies CATSDFRGQETQYF.

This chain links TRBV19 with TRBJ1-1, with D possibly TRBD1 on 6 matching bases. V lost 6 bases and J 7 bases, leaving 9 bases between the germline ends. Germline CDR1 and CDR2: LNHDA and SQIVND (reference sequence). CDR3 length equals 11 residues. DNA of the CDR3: TGTGCCAGTAGCATACAGGGTGAAGCTTTCTTT. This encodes CASSIQGEAFF.

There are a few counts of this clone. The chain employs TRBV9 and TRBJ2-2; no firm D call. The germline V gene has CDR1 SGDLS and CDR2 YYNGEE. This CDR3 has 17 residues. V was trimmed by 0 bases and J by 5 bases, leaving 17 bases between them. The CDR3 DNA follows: TGTGCCAGCAGCGTAGCTAGAACCACCGTAGTGACCGGGGAGCTGTTTTTT. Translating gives CASSVARTTVVTGELFF.

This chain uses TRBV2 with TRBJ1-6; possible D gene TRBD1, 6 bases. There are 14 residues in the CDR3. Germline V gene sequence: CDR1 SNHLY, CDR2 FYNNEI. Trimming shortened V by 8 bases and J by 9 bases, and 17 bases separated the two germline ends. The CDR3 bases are TGTGCCAGCGGATTCGGGGGGCCCACTTCACCCCTCCACTTT. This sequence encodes CASGFGGPTSPLHF.

Written as DNA, the CDR3 is TGTGCCAGCAGCTTAGTCGCTAGCGGGGACAATGAGCAGTTCTTC. Protein sequence: CASSLVASGDNEQFF. The rearrangement links TRBV7-2 to TRBJ2-1; 9 bases are a match to TRBD2. This CDR3 comprises 15 residues. V was clipped by 1 base and J by 5 bases; unmatched bases: 3. The germline V gene has CDR1 SGHTA and CDR2 FQGNSA.

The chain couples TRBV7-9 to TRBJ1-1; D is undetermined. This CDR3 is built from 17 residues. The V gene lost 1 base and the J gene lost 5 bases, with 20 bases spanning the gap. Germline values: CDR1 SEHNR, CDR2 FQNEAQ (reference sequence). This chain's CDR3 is CASSLVTTRGQQTEAFF. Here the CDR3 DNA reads TGTGCCAGCAGCTTAGTAACTACTCGAGGCCAGCAGACTGAAGCTTTCTTT.

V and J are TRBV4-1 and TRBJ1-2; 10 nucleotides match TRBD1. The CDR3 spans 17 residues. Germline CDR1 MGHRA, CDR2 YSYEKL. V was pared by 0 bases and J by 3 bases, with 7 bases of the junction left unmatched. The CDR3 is CASSQEGGQGTYYGYTF. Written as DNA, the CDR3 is TGCGCCAGCAGCCAAGAGGGGGGACAGGGGACCTACTATGGCTACACCTTC.

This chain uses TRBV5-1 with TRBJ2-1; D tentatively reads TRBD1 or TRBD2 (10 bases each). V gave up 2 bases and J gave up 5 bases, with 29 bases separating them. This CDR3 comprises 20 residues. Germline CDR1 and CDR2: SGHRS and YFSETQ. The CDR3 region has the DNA TGCGCCAGCAGCTTCGGCTTGGGACAGGGGACACTAGCGGGGAACAATGAGCAGTTCTTC. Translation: CASSFGLGQGTLAGNNEQFF. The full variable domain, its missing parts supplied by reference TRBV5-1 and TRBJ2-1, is KAGVTQTPRYLIKTRGQQVTLSCSPISGHRSVSWYQQTPGQGLQFLFEYFSETQRNKGNFPGRFSGRQFSNSRSEMNVSTLELGDSALYLCASSFGLGQGTLAGNNEQFFGPGTRLTVL.

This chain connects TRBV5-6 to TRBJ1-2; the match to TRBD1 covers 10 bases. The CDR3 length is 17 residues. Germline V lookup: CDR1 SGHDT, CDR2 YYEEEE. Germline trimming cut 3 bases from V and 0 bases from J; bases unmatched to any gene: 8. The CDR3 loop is CASSWDRGNLANYGYTF. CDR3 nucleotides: TGTGCCAGCAGCTGGGACAGGGGAAATTTAGCTAACTATGGCTACACCTTC.

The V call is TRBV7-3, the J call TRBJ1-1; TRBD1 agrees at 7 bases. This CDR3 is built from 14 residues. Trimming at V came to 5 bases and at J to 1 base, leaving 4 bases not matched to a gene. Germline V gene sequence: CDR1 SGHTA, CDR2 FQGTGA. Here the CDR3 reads CASSRDRGNTEAFF. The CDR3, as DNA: TGTGCCAGCAGCCGGGACAGAGGGAACACTGAAGCTTTCTTT.

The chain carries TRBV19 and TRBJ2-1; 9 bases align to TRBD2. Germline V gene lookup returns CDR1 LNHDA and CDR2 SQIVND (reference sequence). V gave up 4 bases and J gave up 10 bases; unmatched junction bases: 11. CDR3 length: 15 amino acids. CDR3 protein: CASSTEGLASREQFF. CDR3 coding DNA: TGTGCCAGTAGTACCGAGGGACTAGCTTCAAGGGAGCAGTTCTTC.